Sequencing of this TCR beta chain was carried out in a study of metastatic and nonmetastatic thyroid tumors. Looking at the study overall: It was across blood and tumor or nodule tissue from malignant and benign thyroid patients that repertoires were compared.

With MiXCR, TCRdb reprocessed the PCR reads. The sample holds over 10,000 clones, 12% seen once. There are 16 residues in the CDR3. Germline V gene lookup returns CDR1 SGHTA and CDR2 FQGTGA. With 5 bases clipped from V and 5 bases from J, the junction kept 10 bases outside the gene matches. Every patient underwent thyroid surgery untreated. Many counts were recorded for this clone. V is TRBV7-3 and J is TRBJ1-1; 11 nucleotides line up with TRBD1. The TCR originated in a female donor with papillary thyroid cancer or a benign thyroid nodule (not recorded which). Some clones in this sample may be carry-over from other donors' samples. Sequencing input: blood. The CDR3, as DNA: TGTGCCAGCAGCCGCTCGGGACAGGGGGGAGGGACTGAAGCTTTCTTT. Translating it yields CASSRSGQGGGTEAFF.